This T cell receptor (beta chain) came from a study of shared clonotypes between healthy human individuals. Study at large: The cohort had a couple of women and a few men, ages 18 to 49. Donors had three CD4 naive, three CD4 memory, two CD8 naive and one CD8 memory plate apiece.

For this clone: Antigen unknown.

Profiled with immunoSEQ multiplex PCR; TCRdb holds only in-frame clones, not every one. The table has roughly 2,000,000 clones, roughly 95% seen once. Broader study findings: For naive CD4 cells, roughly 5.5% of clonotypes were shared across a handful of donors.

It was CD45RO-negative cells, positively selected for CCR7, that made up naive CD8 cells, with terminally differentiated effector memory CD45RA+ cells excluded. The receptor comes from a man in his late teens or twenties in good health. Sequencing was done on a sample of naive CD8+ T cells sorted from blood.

In nucleotides, the CDR3 is TGTGCCAGCAGCTATCCAGACATGAACACTGAAGCTTTCTTT. As protein: CASSYPDMNTEAFF. J is TRBJ1-1 and V is TRBV5-4; D uncertain. Germline-derived CDR1 and CDR2 are SGHNT and YYREEE (reference sequence). The CDR3 covers 14 residues. With 3 bases removed from V and 0 bases from J, the gap between germline ends came to 9 bases.